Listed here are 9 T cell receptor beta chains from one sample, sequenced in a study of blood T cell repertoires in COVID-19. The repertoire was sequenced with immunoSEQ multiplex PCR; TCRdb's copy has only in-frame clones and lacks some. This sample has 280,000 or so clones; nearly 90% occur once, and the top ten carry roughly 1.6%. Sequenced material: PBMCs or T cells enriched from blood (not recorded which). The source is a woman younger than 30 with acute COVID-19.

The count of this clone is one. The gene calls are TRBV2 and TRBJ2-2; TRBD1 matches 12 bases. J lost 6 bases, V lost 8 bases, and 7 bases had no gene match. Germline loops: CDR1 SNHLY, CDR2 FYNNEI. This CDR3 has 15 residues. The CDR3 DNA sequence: TGTGCCAGCGGGGGACAGGGGGCGAGGGCCGGGGAGCTGTTTTTT. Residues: CASGGQGARAGELFF.

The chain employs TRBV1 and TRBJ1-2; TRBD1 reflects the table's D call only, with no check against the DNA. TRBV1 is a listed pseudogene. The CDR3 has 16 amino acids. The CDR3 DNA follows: TGCACCAGCAGCCAACCCCCGGGACAGAGTAACTATGGCTACACCTTC. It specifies CTSSQPPGQSNYGYTF.

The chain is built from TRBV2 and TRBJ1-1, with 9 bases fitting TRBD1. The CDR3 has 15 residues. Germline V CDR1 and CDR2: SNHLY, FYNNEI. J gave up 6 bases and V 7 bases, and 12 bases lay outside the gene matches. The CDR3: CASNDGDRARAEAFF. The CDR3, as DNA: TGTGCCAGCAACGACGGGGACAGGGCCCGCGCTGAAGCTTTCTTT.

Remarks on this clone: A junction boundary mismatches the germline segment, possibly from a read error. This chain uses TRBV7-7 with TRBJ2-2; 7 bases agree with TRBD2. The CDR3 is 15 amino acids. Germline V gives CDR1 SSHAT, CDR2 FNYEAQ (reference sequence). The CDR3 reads CASSPRTSVSGELFF. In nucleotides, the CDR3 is TGTGCTAGCAGCCCTAGGACTAGTGTATCCGGGGAGCTGTTTTTT.

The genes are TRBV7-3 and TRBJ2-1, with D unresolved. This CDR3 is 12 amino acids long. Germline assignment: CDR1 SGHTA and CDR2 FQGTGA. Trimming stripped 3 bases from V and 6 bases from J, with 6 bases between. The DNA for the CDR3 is TGTGCCAGCAGCTTCCAGTCCAATGAGCAGTTCTTC. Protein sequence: CASSFQSNEQFF.

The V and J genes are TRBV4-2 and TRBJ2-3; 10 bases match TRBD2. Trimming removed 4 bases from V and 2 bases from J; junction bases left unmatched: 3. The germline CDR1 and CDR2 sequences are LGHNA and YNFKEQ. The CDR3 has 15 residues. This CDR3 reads CASSRTSGTTDTQYF. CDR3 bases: TGTGCCAGCAGCCGGACTAGCGGAACCACAGATACGCAGTATTTT.

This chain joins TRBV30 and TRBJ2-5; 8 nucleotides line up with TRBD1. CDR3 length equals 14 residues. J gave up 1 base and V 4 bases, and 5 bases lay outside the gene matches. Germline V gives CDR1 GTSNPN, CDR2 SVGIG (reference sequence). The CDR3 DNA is TGTGCCTGGAAAAGGACAGGGACCCAAGAGACCCAGTACTTC. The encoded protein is CAWKRTGTQETQYF.

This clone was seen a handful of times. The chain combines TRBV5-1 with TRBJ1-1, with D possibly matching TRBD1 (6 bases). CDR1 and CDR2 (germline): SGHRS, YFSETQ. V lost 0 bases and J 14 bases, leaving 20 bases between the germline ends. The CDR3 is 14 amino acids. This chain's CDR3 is CASSLVGEIKQGFF. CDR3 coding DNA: TGCGCCAGCAGCTTGGTGGGGGAGATCAAACAGGGCTTCTTT.

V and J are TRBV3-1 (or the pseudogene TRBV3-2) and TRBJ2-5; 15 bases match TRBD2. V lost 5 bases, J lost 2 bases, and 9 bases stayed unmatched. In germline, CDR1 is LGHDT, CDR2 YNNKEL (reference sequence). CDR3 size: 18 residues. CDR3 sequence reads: CASSTWTSGREGQETQYF. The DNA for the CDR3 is TGTGCCAGCAGCACCTGGACTAGCGGGAGGGAGGGACAAGAGACCCAGTACTTC.